These 5 T cell receptor beta chains share one sample of origin, sequenced in a study of blood T cell repertoires in COVID-19. The method was immunoSEQ multiplex PCR; TCRdb's version includes in-frame clones alone and lacks a portion of them. The sample holds about 380,000 clones; nearly 90% are singletons and the top ten take 6.5% to 8%. The sequenced material came from peripheral blood. The receptors come from a man between 18 and 29 years old with active or convalescent COVID-19.

This clone has only one observation. The chain uses TRBV6-5 and TRBJ1-5; D gene ambiguous. V was clipped by 5 bases and J by 0 bases, with 5 bases between them. CDR3 length: 13 residues. Looked up from germline, CDR1 is MNHEY and CDR2 is SVGAGI. The CDR3 DNA sequence: TGTGCCAGCAGTCAGTATAGCAATCAGCCCCAGCATTTT. This encodes CASSQYSNQPQHF.

This clone has just a few counts. The CDR3 bases are TGTGCCAGCAGCTTAACCAACAGGGGGCTCGGCAATGAGCAGTTCTTC. Protein product: CASSLTNRGLGNEQFF. The gene calls are TRBV11-2 and TRBJ2-1, with TRBD1 matching 9 bases. CDR1 and CDR2 from the germline V gene are SGHAT and FQNNGV. This CDR3 comprises 16 residues. V lost 2 bases, J lost 6 bases, and 8 bases stayed unmatched.

This chain uses TRBV11-2 with TRBJ1-1; 7 bases are shared with TRBD1. Unmatched junction bases numbered 9, after V lost 0 bases and J lost 11 bases. CDR3 length: 14 residues. Per germline, CDR1 SGHAT and CDR2 FQNNGV. The CDR3 DNA is TGTGCCAGCAGCTTAGAGGCAGGGGGATTAAAGGCTTTCTTT. Its protein is CASSLEAGGLKAFF.

The V call is TRBV6-6, the J call TRBJ1-1; 7 bases are shared with TRBD1. CDR1 is MNHNY and CDR2 is SVGAGI in the germline V gene (reference sequence). Germline trimming cut 2 bases from V and 0 bases from J; bases unmatched to any gene: 3. This CDR3 has 15 amino acids. The CDR3 bases are TGTGCCAGCAGTTACCAGGGACAGTTGAACACTGAAGCTTTCTTT. Residues: CASSYQGQLNTEAFF.

V is TRBV12-2 and J is TRBJ2-7; TRBD2, the table's D call, was not compared with the DNA. TRBV12-2 is given as a pseudogene. The CDR3 sequence is 16 residues long. CDR3 amino acids: CASRLDQAGEHYEQYF. CDR3 bases: TGTGCAAGTCGCTTAGATCAGGCGGGGGAACACTACGAGCAGTACTTC.